This TCR beta chain was sequenced for a study of T cells in Graves' hyperthyroidism and ophthalmopathy (dated by TCRdb to about 2019). Background for the entire study: Peripheral blood samples were taken at initial diagnosis, before any treatment was given. Once sampling was done, hyperthyroidism patients were given methimazole at a starting dose of 30 mg daily, whereas ophthalmopathy patients were given high-dose intravenous methylprednisolone. The study also compared thyroid tissue and blood T-cell repertoires from over 5 Graves' hyperthyroidism patients. For training and testing, the 80 to 100 patients in the discovery cohort were randomly divided in a 7:3 ratio. TCR V-J signatures able to tell the groups apart were searched for in a discovery cohort of more than 90 patients, of whom over 40 had Graves' ophthalmopathy and 57 had stable Graves' hyperthyroidism. Prospective prediction of ophthalmopathy was tested in an independent validation cohort consisting of roughly 19 hyperthyroidism patients and about 17 patients who later progressed to ophthalmopathy. The paper describes TCR Vbeta CDR3 sequencing of around 130 peripheral blood samples, made up of roughly 45 ophthalmopathy patients, 70 to 75 hyperthyroidism patients and 17 progressor patients. What the research found in general, with its limitations: During validation, the model predicted progression to ophthalmopathy a median of approximately 7 months ahead of onset, with almost 71% sensitivity and roughly 75% specificity. Blood samples also contained most of the expanded thyroid clonotypes (frequency above 0.001), which suggests that blood repertoires may reflect thyroid immune responses. Ophthalmopathy was separated from stable hyperthyroidism by a 13 V-J signature model, with about 86% sensitivity and approximately 84% specificity obtained in cross-validation and 80%/75% obtained in testing. Sample size was not statistically predetermined, and blinding of investigators to group allocation was not performed.

As encoded in the germline V gene (reference sequence), CDR1 is LNHDA while CDR2 is SQIVND. Its CDR3 holds 13 amino acids, cysteine through phenylalanine. Only the CDR3 DNA stays, 39 bases, in frame from base 1. V is cut by 6 bases and J by 9 bases, and the space between the germline ends is 15 bases. In the ophthalmopathy patients, disease was moderately to severely active, with a Clinical Activity Score of 3 or more, a NOSPECS grade of 4 or more, and a duration of less than 3 months. Exclusion was applied to patients with uncontrolled infections, other autoimmune diseases, pregnancy or lactation. Clinical symptoms, serum thyroxine and TRAb, thyroid ultrasound, and orbital computed tomography formed the basis for the diagnoses. PBMCs were isolated from 7.5 to 10 ml of fresh peripheral blood by Ficoll-Paque density gradient centrifugation. Trizol reagent was used to extract total RNA, and RNA quality was then checked on an Agilent 2100 Bioanalyzer.

TCR beta CDR3 regions were amplified from RNA transcripts. The first round of RT-PCR for the TCR CDR3 was performed with the HTBI primer set and the Qiagen OneStep RT-PCR kit. Libraries were constructed in a second round of multiplex PCR, after which size selection and purification were carried out. Sequencing of the libraries was done on an Illumina HiSeq2000 using paired-end 100 bp reads. Under the source paper's analysis protocol: SOAPnuke was used to process the raw data, throwing out any read that contained adapters or uncalled bases, had a mean Phred below 15, or lacked an exact constant-primer or identifier match. COPE v1.2.5 was used to merge the high-quality paired reads, and each unique nucleotide sequence was defined as a clonotype. MiTCR v1.1 was used to align clonotypes to the IMGT TRBV, TRBD and TRBJ reference segments. The analysis was restricted to V-J combinations with a frequency above 0.0001, which together covered 98% to 99.2% of the repertoires. A TCS score was defined as the ratio of F50 (clonal expansion) to E x V (chaos), with BLOSUM62-based TCRdist applied between CDR3 peptides within each V-J. Welch's t-statistics and random forest reduced roughly 500 V-J features to 10 to 15, which were used in a naive Bayes classifier (R e1071). The raw public reads went through TCRdb reprocessing: fastp at Q25, MiXCR clone calling, in-frame beta chains kept. Duplicate CDR3 protein sequences are folded into a single record with the most common DNA and genes. These V and J calls derive from TCRdb rather than the authors' analysis. The sample has about 480,000 distinct CDR3 sequences on record, less than 25% of them singletons. Around 11% of the sample is in the top ten clones.

This clonotype was seen only a few times. Its antigen remains undetermined. The input lacks base qualities; no much larger clone sits a single base away. The sequencing sample was made of blood. The chain links TRBV19 with TRBJ1-5; the best D guess is TRBD1, with 6 bases matching. This clonotype was sampled from a woman in her twenties or thirties with Graves' ophthalmopathy. The CDR3 is CASSWDTDRPQHF. At the DNA level, the sequence is TGTGCCAGTAGCTGGGACACCGATCGGCCCCAGCATTTT.